Below, 27 T cell receptor beta chains from the same sample are listed, as sequenced in a study of blood T cell repertoires in COVID-19. The repertoire was sequenced with immunoSEQ multiplex PCR; TCRdb's copy has only in-frame clones and lacks some. The profile shows fewer than 200,000 clones, about four fifths of them singletons. The sample comprised peripheral blood. The receptors originated from a woman of 80 years or more with acute or convalescent COVID-19.

This rearrangement joins TRBV6-5 to TRBJ2-5; 7 bases are shared with TRBD2. Germline V gene data show CDR1 as MNHEY and CDR2 as SVGAGI. The CDR3 has 13 amino acids. The V segment lost 5 bases and the J segment 1 base; nucleotides outside the gene matches: 1. CDR3 DNA: TGTGCCAGCAGTCCTAGCGGCCAAGAGACCCAGTACTTC. It yields the protein CASSPSGQETQYF.

The CDR3 protein is CASSQGTGGGYHGYTF. In nucleotides, the CDR3 is TGTGCCAGCAGCCAGGGCACAGGGGGCGGGTATCATGGCTACACCTTC. The chain combines TRBV4-2 with TRBJ1-2; 9 nucleotides align to TRBD1. V trimming: 3 bases; J trimming: 6 bases; junction bases outside the gene matches: 11. The germline V gene encodes CDR1 LGHNA and CDR2 YNFKEQ. There are 16 residues in the CDR3.

This clone appeared once. The V call is TRBV20-1, the J call TRBJ1-4; D may be TRBD1 (5 bases). CDR1 DFQATT and CDR2 SNEGSKA come from the germline V gene (reference sequence). The V gene lost 6 bases and the J gene lost 8 bases, with 10 bases spanning the gap. CDR3 size: 11 residues. In DNA, the CDR3 is TGCAGTGCCTGGGAGGGGGAAAAACTGTTTTTT. Its protein product is CSAWEGEKLFF.

The chain joins TRBV5-8 to TRBJ1-1, with 8 bases lining up with TRBD1. The CDR3 consists of 14 residues. V dropped 4 bases and J dropped 1; count of bases not matched to a gene: 3. Germline V lookup: CDR1 SGHTS, CDR2 YDEGEE. The CDR3: CASSTDRGNTEAFF. CDR3 sequence (DNA): TGTGCCAGCAGCACCGACAGGGGGAACACTGAAGCTTTCTTT.

The chain recombines TRBV12-5 with TRBJ1-2; 9 bases match TRBD1. The CDR3 has 14 amino acids. V dropped 4 bases and J dropped 4; count of bases not matched to a gene: 4. Germline V gene lookup returns CDR1 LGHNT and CDR2 FRNRAP. CDR3 residues: CASGWGQGPYGYTF. CDR3 nucleotide sequence: TGTGCTAGTGGTTGGGGACAGGGTCCCTATGGCTACACCTTC.

This rearrangement joins TRBV5-4 to TRBJ2-1; 8 bases fit TRBD1. CDR1 and CDR2 (germline): SGHNT, YYREEE (reference sequence). The CDR3 runs to 16 residues. V trimming: 4 bases; J trimming: 7 bases; junction bases outside the gene matches: 13. CDR3 DNA: TGTGCCAGCAGCCCTCGGACAGGGAAGGATCAGAATGAGCAGTTCTTC. It codes for CASSPRTGKDQNEQFF.

This clone was recorded once. The genes are TRBV9 and TRBJ1-1, with 8 bases aligning to TRBD1. J gave up 8 bases and V 5 bases, and 8 bases lay outside the gene matches. The germline gives CDR1 SGDLS, CDR2 YYNGEE. The CDR3 loop spans 13 amino acids. The CDR3, as DNA: TGTGCCAGCAGGCCTTTTGGGACAGGAGAAGCTTTCTTT. Residues: CASRPFGTGEAFF.

The chain is built from TRBV9 and TRBJ2-5; possibly TRBD2 for D (6 bases). V was shortened by 0 bases and J by 4 bases, with 13 bases between the two germline ends. This CDR3 region has 15 residues. Germline V gene data show CDR1 as SGDLS and CDR2 as YYNGEE. DNA of the CDR3: TGTGCCAGCAGCGTAGACCCCGCGGGATTAGAGACCCAGTACTTC. Its translation: CASSVDPAGLETQYF. Complete variable domain (other parts from reference TRBV9 and TRBJ2-5): DSGVTQTPKHLITATGQRVTLRCSPRSGDLSVYWYQQSLDQGLQFLIQYYNGEERAKGNILERFSAQQFPDLHSELNLSSLELGDSALYFCASSVDPAGLETQYFGPGTRLLVL.

The chain uses TRBV9 and TRBJ1-1; D unresolved. There are 14 residues in the CDR3. Germline CDR1 SGDLS, CDR2 YYNGEE. The V end lost 0 bases, the J end lost 4 bases, and 10 bases lay between the germline ends. CDR3: CASSVDRRGTEAFF. The CDR3 DNA is TGTGCCAGCAGCGTAGACCGTCGGGGCACTGAAGCTTTCTTT.

The count of this clone is one. V is TRBV18 and J is TRBJ1-2; D remains ambiguous. Trimming took off 0 bases at V and 1 base at J, with 3 bases between the two ends. Germline lookup yields CDR1 KGHSH and CDR2 LQKENI. This CDR3 region has 13 residues. CDR3 DNA: TGTGCCAGCTCACCACCGAGTAACTATGGCTACACCTTC. Translating gives CASSPPSNYGYTF.

This clone was detected only a few times. The V gene is TRBV6-6, the J gene TRBJ2-1; the match to TRBD1 covers 7 bases. The CDR3 runs to 16 residues. Germline V gene lookup returns CDR1 MNHNY and CDR2 SVGAGI (reference sequence). Trimming cost V 4 bases and J 9 bases; bases outside gene matches: 15. The CDR3 bases are TGTGCCAGCAGTTTCGATGGCGACAGGGCAGTGCGTGAGCAGTTCTTC. Protein product: CASSFDGDRAVREQFF.

This chain joins TRBV3-1 (or the pseudogene TRBV3-2) and TRBJ2-7, with TRBD1 matching 8 bases. Trimming took 4 bases from V and 2 from J; bases not matched to a gene: 16. From germline, CDR1 is LGHDT and CDR2 YNNKEL (reference sequence). The CDR3 length is 18 residues. This CDR3 reads CASSRRQGSRSEAYEQYF. The CDR3 DNA reads TGTGCCAGCAGCCGTCGACAGGGGTCCCGATCTGAAGCCTACGAGCAGTACTTC.

This clone was seen a handful of times. The chain carries TRBV6-5 and TRBJ1-2; perhaps TRBD1 as D (5 bases). Germline CDR1 reads MNHEY; CDR2 reads SVGAGI. The CDR3 spans 16 residues. Trimming took 0 bases from V and 4 from J, leaving 15 bases between them. The CDR3 protein is CASSYSLGGGGYGYTF. Here the CDR3 DNA reads TGTGCCAGCAGTTACTCTTTGGGCGGGGGAGGCTATGGCTACACCTTC.

V and J are TRBV2 and TRBJ2-2; weak D call: TRBD2 (6 bases). There are 16 residues in the CDR3. The ends were cut back, 4 bases at V and 0 bases at J, with 12 bases in the middle. Germline V gives CDR1 SNHLY, CDR2 FYNNEI. In DNA, the CDR3 is TGTGCCAGCAGTGTTGGGTGGGAGGCGAACACCGGGGAGCTGTTTTTT. Encoded protein: CASSVGWEANTGELFF.

The chain joins TRBV6-5 to TRBJ2-7, with 8 bases that match TRBD2. Unmatched junction bases numbered 8, after V lost 7 bases and J lost 0 bases. Germline loops: CDR1 MNHEY, CDR2 SVGAGI. The CDR3 loop spans 15 amino acids. CDR3 protein: CASKRELDNSYEQYF. In DNA, the CDR3 is TGTGCCAGCAAGCGGGAGTTAGATAACTCCTACGAGCAGTACTTC.

This chain uses TRBV5-6 with TRBJ1-1, with D possibly TRBD1 on 5 matching bases. Germline V gives CDR1 SGHDT, CDR2 YYEEEE. The CDR3 covers 13 residues. V was clipped by 4 bases and J by 4 bases, with 11 bases between them. The CDR3 loop reads CASSKLGATEAFF. The DNA for the CDR3 is TGTGCCAGCAGCAAGCTAGGGGCCACTGAAGCTTTCTTT.

The chain carries TRBV5-1 and TRBJ1-4; D uncertain. From germline, CDR1 is SGHRS and CDR2 YFSETQ. The V and J ends lost 0 bases and 7 bases respectively, with 19 bases between them. The CDR3 runs 17 residues. CDR3 amino acids: CASSLDEAALGGEKLFF. DNA for the CDR3: TGCGCCAGCAGCTTGGATGAGGCAGCACTCGGAGGTGAAAAACTGTTTTTT.

This sequence joins TRBV3-1 (or the pseudogene TRBV3-2) and TRBJ1-6; TRBD1 is a possible D gene (5 bases). The germline gives CDR1 LGHDT, CDR2 YNNKEL (reference sequence). CDR3 length equals 14 residues. Trimming pared 4 bases from V and 6 bases from J, leaving 10 bases between. The CDR3 sequence: CASSPSGFNSPLHF. CDR3 nucleotides: TGTGCCAGCAGCCCTTCAGGGTTTAATTCACCCCTCCACTTT.

The chain combines TRBV12-5 with TRBJ2-2, with 10 positions matching TRBD2. The trim removed 2 bases at V and 6 bases at J, leaving 9 bases unmatched. The length of the CDR3 is 17 residues. In germline, CDR1 is LGHNT, CDR2 FRNRAP. This CDR3 is CASGLPPSGSVAGELFF. The CDR3 DNA reads TGTGCTAGTGGTTTGCCCCCTAGCGGGAGTGTCGCCGGGGAGCTGTTTTTT.

The chain has TRBV7-3 and TRBJ2-1; D is perhaps TRBD1 (6 bases). Trimming removed 4 bases at V and 10 bases at J, with 20 bases between. Germline CDR1 and CDR2: SGHTA and FQGTGA. The CDR3 sequence is 15 residues long. The CDR3 spells CASSSTISGGGEQFF. CDR3 DNA sequence: TGTGCCAGCAGCTCTACCATCTCCGGTGGGGGCGAGCAGTTCTTC.

This clone appeared a single time. The rearrangement joins TRBV5-4 to TRBJ1-2, with a weak D call TRBD1 (5 bases). V lost 1 base to trimming and J lost 1 base, with 14 bases between them. The CDR3 has 16 residues. In germline, CDR1 is SGHNT, CDR2 YYREEE (reference sequence). The CDR3, as DNA: TGTGCCAGCAGCTTGTTTAGGGGCGACAATAACTATGGCTACACCTTC. Translation gives CASSLFRGDNNYGYTF.

This clone has only a few counts. The gene calls are TRBV9 and TRBJ2-7; 13 bases map to TRBD2. Germline CDR1 and CDR2: SGDLS and YYNGEE. The CDR3 is 19 amino acids. J was trimmed by 5 bases and V by 4 bases; bases with no gene match: 18. CDR3 sequence: CASSPRSPSTSGGADEQYF. CDR3 nucleotides: TGTGCCAGCAGCCCACGGAGCCCCTCCACTAGCGGGGGGGCCGACGAGCAGTACTTC.

The rearrangement uses TRBV9 and TRBJ2-1, with 11 bases lining up with TRBD2. The V segment lost 3 bases and the J segment 7 bases; nucleotides outside the gene matches: 3. CDR1 is SGDLS and CDR2 is YYNGEE in the germline V gene. This CDR3 is built from 14 residues. The CDR3 spells CASSEGLAANEQFF. In nucleotides, the CDR3 is TGTGCCAGCAGCGAGGGACTAGCGGCTAATGAGCAGTTCTTC.

The chain recombines TRBV7-2 with TRBJ2-7, with TRBD2 as a possible D gene (5 bases). Trimming shortened V by 1 base and J by 12 bases, and 10 bases separated the two germline ends. CDR3 length equals 11 residues. CDR1 is SGHTA and CDR2 is FQGNSA in the germline V gene. The CDR3: CASSLGGGLYF. CDR3 DNA sequence: TGTGCCAGCAGCTTAGGTGGCGGGCTGTACTTC.

The chain employs TRBV19 and TRBJ1-4, with D maybe TRBD1 (5 bases). Trimming cost V 6 bases and J 3 bases, with 23 bases left between them. CDR1 is LNHDA, CDR2 SQIVND, per germline (reference sequence). This CDR3 comprises 18 residues. CDR3 sequence: CASSFSLQGFRANEKLFF. The CDR3 DNA reads TGTGCCAGTAGCTTTTCTCTCCAGGGATTCAGGGCTAATGAAAAACTGTTTTTT.

The chain recombines TRBV7-3 with TRBJ2-2; no reliable D call. V shed 4 bases and J shed 5 bases, with 8 bases lying between them. Per the germline V gene, CDR1 is SGHTA and CDR2 is FQGTGA. This CDR3 spans 13 amino acids. The chain's CDR3 is CASSSRSTGELFF. CDR3 in DNA: TGTGCCAGCAGCTCACGGTCGACCGGGGAGCTGTTTTTT.

The chain links TRBV12-5 to TRBJ2-1, with 9 positions matching TRBD2. Germline trimming cut 7 bases from V and 5 bases from J; bases unmatched to any gene: 6. The CDR3 spans 14 residues. Germline lookup yields CDR1 LGHNT and CDR2 FRNRAP. This CDR3 is CASAVAGDHNEQFF. CDR3 DNA sequence: TGTGCTAGTGCCGTAGCGGGGGACCACAATGAGCAGTTCTTC.